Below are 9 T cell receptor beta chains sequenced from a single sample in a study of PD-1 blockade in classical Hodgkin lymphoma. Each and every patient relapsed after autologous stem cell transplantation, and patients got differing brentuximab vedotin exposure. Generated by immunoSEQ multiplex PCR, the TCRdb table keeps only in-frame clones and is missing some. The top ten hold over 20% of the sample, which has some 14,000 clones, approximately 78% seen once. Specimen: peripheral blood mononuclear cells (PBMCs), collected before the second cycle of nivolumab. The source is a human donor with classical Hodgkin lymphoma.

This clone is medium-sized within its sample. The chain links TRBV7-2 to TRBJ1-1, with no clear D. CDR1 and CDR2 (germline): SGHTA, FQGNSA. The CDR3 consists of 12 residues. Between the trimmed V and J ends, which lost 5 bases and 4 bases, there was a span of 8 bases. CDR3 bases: TGTGCCAGCAGCCCCCGTAGCACTGAAGCTTTCTTT. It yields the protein CASSPRSTEAFF. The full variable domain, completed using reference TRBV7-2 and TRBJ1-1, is GAGVSQSPSNKVTEKGKDVELRCDPISGHTALYWYRQSLGQGLEFLIYFQGNSAPDKSGLPSDRFSAERTGGSVSTLTIQRTQQEDSAVYLCASSPRSTEAFFGQGTRLTVV.

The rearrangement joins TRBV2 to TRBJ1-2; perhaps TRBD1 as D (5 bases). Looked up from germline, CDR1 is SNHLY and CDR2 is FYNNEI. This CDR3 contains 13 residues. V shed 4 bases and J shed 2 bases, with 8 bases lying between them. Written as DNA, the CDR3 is TGTGCCAGCAGTGGCAGGGCCAACTATGGCTACACCTTC. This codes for CASSGRANYGYTF.

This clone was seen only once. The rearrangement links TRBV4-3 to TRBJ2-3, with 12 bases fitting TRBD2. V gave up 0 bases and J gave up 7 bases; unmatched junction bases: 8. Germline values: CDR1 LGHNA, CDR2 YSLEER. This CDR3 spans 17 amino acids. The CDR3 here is CASSQDPSGGAGNTQYF. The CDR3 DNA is TGCGCCAGCAGCCAAGATCCTAGCGGGGGGGCCGGGAATACGCAGTATTTT.

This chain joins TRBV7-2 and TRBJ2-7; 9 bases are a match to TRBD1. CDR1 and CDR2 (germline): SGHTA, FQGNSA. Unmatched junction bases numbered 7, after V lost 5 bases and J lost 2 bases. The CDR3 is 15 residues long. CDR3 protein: CASSQGQGSTYEQYF. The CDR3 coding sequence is TGTGCCAGCAGCCAAGGACAGGGGTCCACCTACGAGCAGTACTTC. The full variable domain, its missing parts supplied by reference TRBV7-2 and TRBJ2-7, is GAGVSQSPSNKVTEKGKDVELRCDPISGHTALYWYRQSLGQGLEFLIYFQGNSAPDKSGLPSDRFSAERTGGSVSTLTIQRTQQEDSAVYLCASSQGQGSTYEQYFGPGTRLTVT.

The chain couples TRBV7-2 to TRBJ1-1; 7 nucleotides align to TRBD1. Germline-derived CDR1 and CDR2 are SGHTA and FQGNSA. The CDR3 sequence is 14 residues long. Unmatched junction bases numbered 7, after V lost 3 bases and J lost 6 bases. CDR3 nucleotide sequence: TGTGCCAGCAGCTTCGGGACAGCCCTCGCTGAAGCTTTCTTT. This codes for CASSFGTALAEAFF.

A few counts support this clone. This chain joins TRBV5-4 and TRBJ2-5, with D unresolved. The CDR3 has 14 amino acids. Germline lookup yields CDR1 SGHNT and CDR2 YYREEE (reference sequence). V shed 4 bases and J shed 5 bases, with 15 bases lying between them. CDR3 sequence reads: CASSNTPKSETQYF. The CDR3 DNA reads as TGTGCCAGCAGCAATACGCCAAAGTCGGAGACCCAGTACTTC. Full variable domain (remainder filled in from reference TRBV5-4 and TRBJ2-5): ETGVTQSPTHLIKTRGQQVTLRCSSQSGHNTVSWYQQALGQGPQFIFQYYREEENGRGNFPPRFSGLQFPNYSSELNVNALELDDSALYLCASSNTPKSETQYFGPGTRLLVL.

This CDR3 is CASSLGGTRITGELFF. CDR3 nucleotides: TGTGCCAGCAGCTTGGGTGGGACAAGGATCACCGGGGAGCTGTTTTTT. The chain uses TRBV5-5 and TRBJ2-2; D is possibly TRBD1 (6 bases). V was clipped by 0 bases and J by 4 bases, with 13 bases between them. Germline loops: CDR1 SGHKS, CDR2 YYEKEE (reference sequence). This CDR3 is 16 amino acids long. The variable domain in full, with the rest retrieved from reference TRBV5-5 and TRBJ2-2, is DAGVTQSPTHLIKTRGQQVTLRCSPISGHKSVSWYQQVLGQGPQFIFQYYEKEERGRGNFPDRFSARQFPNYSSELNVNALLLGDSALYLCASSLGGTRITGELFFGEGSRLTVL.

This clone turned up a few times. In DNA, the CDR3 is TGTGCCAGCAGCAAAGCGCGCAAAGACCCCAATATTCGATCACAGGCAACGTCCCTCCACTTT. The encoded protein is CASSKARKDPNIRSQATSLHF. The chain employs TRBV21-1 and TRBJ1-6; the table's D call of TRBD1 was not tested on the DNA. TRBV21-1 is a documented pseudogene. The CDR3 is 21 amino acids.

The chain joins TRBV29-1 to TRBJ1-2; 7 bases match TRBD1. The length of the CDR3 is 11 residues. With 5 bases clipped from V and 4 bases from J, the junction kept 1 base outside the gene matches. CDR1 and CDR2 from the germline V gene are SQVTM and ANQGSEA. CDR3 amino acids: CSVRDSYGYTF. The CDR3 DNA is TGCAGCGTTCGGGACAGCTATGGCTACACCTTC. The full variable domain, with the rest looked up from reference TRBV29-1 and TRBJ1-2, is SAVISQKPSRDICQRGTSLTIQCQVDSQVTMMFWYRQQPGQSLTLIATANQGSEATYESGFVIDKFPISRPNLTFSTLTVSNMSPEDSSIYLCSVRDSYGYTFGSGTRLTVV.